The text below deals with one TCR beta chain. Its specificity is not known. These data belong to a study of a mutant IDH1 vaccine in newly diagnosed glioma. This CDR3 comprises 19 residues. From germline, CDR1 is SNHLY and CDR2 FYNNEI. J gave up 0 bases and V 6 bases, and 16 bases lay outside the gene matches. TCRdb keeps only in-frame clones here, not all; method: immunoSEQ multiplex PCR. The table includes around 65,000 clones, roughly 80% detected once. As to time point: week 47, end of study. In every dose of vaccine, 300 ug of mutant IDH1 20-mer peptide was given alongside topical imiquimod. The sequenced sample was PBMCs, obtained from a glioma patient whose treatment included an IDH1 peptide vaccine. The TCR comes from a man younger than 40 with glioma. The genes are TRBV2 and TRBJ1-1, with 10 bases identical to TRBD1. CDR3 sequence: CASRHGQGDLNWMNTEAFF. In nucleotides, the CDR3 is TGTGCCAGCAGACACGGACAGGGGGATTTGAACTGGATGAACACTGAAGCTTTCTTT.